This TCR beta chain was documented in a study of beta chain features in type 1 diabetes. V lost 2 bases and J 2 bases, leaving 16 bases between the germline ends. The CDR3 has 17 amino acids. Germline V gene sequence: CDR1 MDHEN, CDR2 SYDVKM. Findings of the study overall: It was not settled here whether HLA type affects TCRB rearrangement.

This clone has only a few counts. Its specificity is not known. The study reverse transcribed the entire isolated RNA, so it sequenced expressed TCRB transcripts. The data were produced by immunoSEQ multiplex PCR, yet TCRdb's version contains in-frame clones alone and is incomplete. The sample has 900,000 or so clones; 15% to 20% are singletons. The sequence derives from a woman between 18 and 29 years old in good health. The chain is built from TRBV28 and TRBJ2-1, with D maybe TRBD2 (6 bases). The specimen sequenced was naive CD4+ T cells from blood. The CDR3 coding sequence is TGTGCCAGCAGTTTAATATCGGGACTGACTGCCTACAATGAGCAGTTCTTC. It yields the protein CASSLISGLTAYNEQFF.